Below, 10 T cell receptor beta chains from the same sample are listed, as sequenced in a study of T cells in Graves' hyperthyroidism and ophthalmopathy. Amplification of TCR beta CDR3 regions used RNA as the template. Primed by the HTBI set, a first-round RT-PCR was run on the TCR CDR3. MiXCR, run by TCRdb on the multiplex PCR reads, gives a single entry per CDR3 protein. The repertoire includes some 360,000 distinct CDR3 sequences, around 13% of them detected once, and about 10% sits in the top ten. The material sequenced was blood. The receptor source for this set is a woman aged 55-69 years with Graves' hyperthyroidism.

In this sample, this clonotype turned up many times. V and J are TRBV5-6 and TRBJ2-2; 7 bases align to TRBD1. In germline, CDR1 is SGHDT, CDR2 YYEEEE. After removal of 3 bases from V and 6 bases from J, the junction contained 2 bases not matched to a gene. The CDR3 loop spans 13 amino acids. The CDR3 DNA is TGTGCCAGCAGCTCACAGGGGTCCGGGGAGCTGTTTTTT. Protein product: CASSSQGSGELFF.

Many counts were recorded for this clonotype. This sequence joins TRBV20-1 and TRBJ2-7; perhaps TRBD2 as D (5 bases). The germline CDR1 and CDR2 sequences are DFQATT and SNEGSKA (reference sequence). The CDR3 is 13 residues long. V gave up 6 bases and J gave up 2 bases, with 14 bases separating them. The CDR3 nucleotides are TGCAGTGCCGGACGCGGGCCCACCTACGAGCAGTACTTC. Protein product: CSAGRGPTYEQYF.

This clonotype was observed many times. The gene calls are TRBV20-1 and TRBJ1-2, with D possibly matching TRBD1 (5 bases). Trimming removed 2 bases at V and 6 bases at J, with 22 bases between. The germline V gene has CDR1 DFQATT and CDR2 SNEGSKA (reference sequence). The CDR3 runs 16 residues. CDR3 amino acids: CSARSLGRGTSDGYTF. The DNA of the CDR3 is TGCAGTGCTAGATCTCTAGGGAGGGGCACATCGGATGGCTACACCTTC.

The chain couples TRBV20-1 to TRBJ1-1; D unresolved. V lost 3 bases to trimming and J lost 8 bases, with 16 bases between them. The CDR3 is 13 residues long. Germline-derived CDR1 and CDR2 are DFQATT and SNEGSKA (reference sequence). CDR3 sequence (DNA): TGCAGTGCTAGTGCCCAGGCCCTGGGGGAAGCTTTCTTT. Protein product: CSASAQALGEAFF.

The gene calls are TRBV5-8 and TRBJ1-2, with unresolved D. Germline lookup yields CDR1 SGHTS and CDR2 YDEGEE. V was clipped by 1 base and J by 0 bases, with 10 bases between them. This CDR3 is 15 amino acids long. The chain's CDR3 is CASSLNGHANYGYTF. The CDR3 region has the DNA TGTGCCAGCAGCTTGAATGGCCACGCTAACTATGGCTACACCTTC. The full variable domain, its missing parts supplied by reference TRBV5-8 and TRBJ1-2, is EAGVTQSPTHLIKTRGQQATLRCSPISGHTSVYWYQQALGLGLQFLLWYDEGEERNRGNFPPRFSGRQFPNYSSELNVNALELEDSALYLCASSLNGHANYGYTFGSGTRLTVV.

This clonotype has a handful of counts. The chain recombines TRBV12-5 with TRBJ1-5; D gene ambiguous. This CDR3 has 11 amino acids. Germline loops: CDR1 LGHNT, CDR2 FRNRAP. Trimming left V 5 bases short and J 3 bases short, with 2 bases between. CDR3 DNA sequence: TGTGCTAGTGGTCACAATCAGCCCCAGCATTTT. The encoded protein is CASGHNQPQHF.

This clonotype was detected only a few times. Possible read error: a much larger clone is one base away. The chain employs TRBV19 and TRBJ1-1; tentatively, D is TRBD1 (6 bases). This CDR3 has 14 amino acids. V shed 4 bases and J shed 0 bases, with 9 bases lying between them. Germline CDR1 reads LNHDA; CDR2 reads SQIVND (reference sequence). The CDR3 reads CASSTGQMNTEAFF. The CDR3, as DNA: TGTGCCAGTAGTACTGGACAGATGAACACTGAAGCTTTCTTT. The complete variable domain, with remaining parts taken from reference TRBV19 and TRBJ1-1, reads DGGITQSPKYLFRKEGQNVTLSCEQNLNHDAMYWYRQDPGQGLRLIYYSQIVNDFQKGDIAEGYSVSREKKESFPLTVTSAQKNPTAFYLCASSTGQMNTEAFFGQGTRLTVV.

This clonotype has a count of ten or more. This chain links TRBV3-1 with TRBJ1-2; D uncertain. This CDR3 contains 14 residues. V lost 0 bases, J lost 1 base, and 6 bases lay in between. Germline-derived CDR1 and CDR2 are LGHDT and YNNKEL (reference sequence). CDR3 sequence: CASSQDHSNYGYTF. The CDR3 region has the DNA TGTGCCAGCAGCCAAGATCACAGTAACTATGGCTACACCTTC.

This clonotype was counted many times. CDR3 sequence reads: CASSLRQGANGYTF. The CDR3 DNA reads as TGTGCCAGCAGTTTACGACAGGGGGCTAATGGCTACACCTTC. This chain joins TRBV12-3 or TRBV12-4 and TRBJ1-2; 10 bases match TRBD1. This CDR3 has 14 amino acids. V was clipped by 2 bases and J by 6 bases; unmatched bases: 3.

This clonotype showed up many times. V is TRBV30 and J is TRBJ1-5, with D perhaps TRBD1 (5 bases). Germline CDR1 GTSNPN, CDR2 SVGIG (reference sequence). Trimming took off 3 bases at V and 2 bases at J, with 11 bases between the two ends. The CDR3 length is 14 residues. CDR3 sequence: CAWSLGTGNQPQHF. The CDR3, as DNA: TGTGCCTGGAGCCTCGGGACGGGCAATCAGCCCCAGCATTTT.